This T cell receptor (beta chain) was recorded in a study of beta chain features in type 1 diabetes (dated by TCRdb to 2016 to 2019). Context from the whole study: Mean age, gender distribution, total cell number and subset yield did not differ between patients and healthy donors. The study compared TCRB repertoires of sorted circulating CD4+ T cell subsets between recently diagnosed type 1 diabetes patients and matched healthy donors. Regulatory and stem cell-like memory subsets were isolated from only 8 patients and roughly 8 healthy donors, whereas naive and central memory subsets came from all 30 or so donors. Across all samples, some 100,000,000 sorted cells were examined, and cell number per subset correlated strongly with RNA yield. General findings and caveats noted by the study authors: Because cDNA rather than genomic DNA was sequenced, highly expressing activated cells could have been over-represented, although no difference in activation and CD3 levels was found between groups. Patients with type 1 diabetes made fewer insertions and deleted more nucleotides at VDJ recombination sites, implying thymic rearrangement abnormalities. Naive, central memory and regulatory TCRB repertoires appeared to be more alike among patients than among healthy donors. PCR might favor shorter templates, but patient and control samples were amplified and corrected together, so any skew would affect both groups equally. In all four CD4+ subsets, TCRB CDR3 length was moderately but significantly shorter in type 1 diabetes patients. Because small numbers of individuals were included in the HLA sub-analyses, any influence of HLA type on TCRB rearrangement was left unresolved.

The CDR3 goes from the cysteine to the phenylalanine over 16 residues. The DNA shown is the 48-base CDR3, in frame from base 1. Per the germline V gene (reference sequence), SGHAT is the CDR1 and FQDESV is the CDR2. The junction shows trimming of 6 bases on V and 6 bases on J, and the gene matches do not reach 14 bases of it. Each donor gave one peripheral blood draw, averaging approximately 0.12 L, which was collected into heparinised tubes. A BD FACSAria II and a panel including CD45RO, CCR7, CD25, CD127, CD95 and CD27 were used to sort naive, central memory, regulatory and stem cell-like memory CD4+ T cells. Purity was above 95% for every sorted population. PBMCs were isolated right away by Lymphoprep density gradient centrifugation and were stained directly, without culture. To minimize batch effects, samples were stained and sorted in pairs, one healthy donor with one patient per experiment.

All of the isolated RNA was reverse transcribed with the High Capacity cDNA Reverse Transcription Kit, so expressed TCRB transcripts were sequenced. Deep immunoSEQ sequencing was applied to naive, central memory and regulatory T cell samples, giving an average of about 3.57 million total reads per sample. Sorted cells were lysed in RLT buffer and RNA was extracted with DNase-treated RNeasy Micro or Mini kits, depending on cell number. Each cell subset was processed separately to prevent cross-contamination, with patient and healthy donor samples processed together. The immunoSEQ multiplex PCR was used to amplify TCRB sequences from cDNA, yielding 87-bp fragments that span the CDR3 region. Sequencing of the amplicons was performed on the Illumina HiSeq platform. The paper's processing steps were these. PCR bias was computationally corrected using synthetic template baselines, reads within Hamming distance 2 were collapsed, and singletons that could not be merged were discarded. Reads were aligned against IMGT so that V, D and J genes, CDR3 length and insertions or deletions at six rearrangement sites could be assigned. Within each subset, clonotype counts were normalized to sorted cell number, and only after that were true diversity and Gini coefficients computed with the tcR R package. The overlap coefficient, calculated on TCRB nucleotide sequences, was used to quantify repertoire sharing. Out-of-frame TCRB sequences from naive cells were analyzed to stand in for the pre-selection repertoire. This is the immuneACCESS table as TCRdb keeps it, with only in-frame sequences that have V and J called. A part of the clones is gone; compared with another copy, unresolved V genes explain less than half, and the rest is unexplained. That table is the source of V, J and clone size, and D and trimming were worked out from the DNA. The sample table shows about 360,000 clones, and roughly 12% are seen once. The top ten clones comprise approximately 0.015% of the sample.

Turning to this clone: The target of this receptor is not known. Per-base quality was not reported, and no clone a single base away is much larger than it.

This clonotype originated in a young man in good health. This chain is built from TRBV11-1 and TRBJ2-1; 7 bases in the middle match TRBD1. The sequenced material came from naive CD4+ T cells from blood. The cell subset or site label corresponds to: true naive CD4+ T cells. In nucleotides, the sequence is TGTGCCAGCAGAAGTATCCCGGGACAGTCTTCCAATGAGCAGTTCTTC. Translated, it reads CASRSIPGQSSNEQFF.